This TCR beta chain was obtained from a study of T cells after yellow fever vaccination. At the level of the study: Some fractions had low cell numbers, and these were prepared with SMART-Seq v4 Ultra Low Input.

About this clonotype: The DNA is left out, because the CDR3 cannot be placed on it with certainty; the CDR3 is given as TCRdb lists it.

One entry per CDR3 protein, called by TCRdb with MiXCR from the 5' RACE reads. The sample holds 250,000 or so distinct CDR3 sequences, 6.9% seen once. The V gene's germline CDR1 is DFQATT and CDR2 SNEGSKA (reference sequence). A total of 13 residues make up the CDR3, ends included. Sequences were derived from CD4+ T cells sorted from PBMCs, sampled 15 days after the yellow fever booster vaccination. The V and J genes are TRBV20-1 and TRBJ2-3; whether TRBD2, the table's D call, matches the DNA was not checked. This clonotype was obtained from a man aged 25-45 years who received the YFV17D yellow fever vaccine. The CDR3 here is CSAREVAAGSWNF.